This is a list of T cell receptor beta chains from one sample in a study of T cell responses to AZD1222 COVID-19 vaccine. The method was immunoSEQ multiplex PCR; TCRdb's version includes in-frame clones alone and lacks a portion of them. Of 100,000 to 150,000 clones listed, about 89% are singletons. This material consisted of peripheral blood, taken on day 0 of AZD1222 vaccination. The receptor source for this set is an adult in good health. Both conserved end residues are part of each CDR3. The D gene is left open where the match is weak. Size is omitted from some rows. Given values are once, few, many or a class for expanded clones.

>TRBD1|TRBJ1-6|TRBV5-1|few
CASSGTGAGNSPLHF
TGCGCCAGCAGCGGGACAGGGGCCGGGAATTCACCCCTCCACTTT
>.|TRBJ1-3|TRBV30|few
CASSSLFSGNTIYF
TGTGCCTCCTCCTCCCTCTTCTCTGGAAACACCATATATTTT
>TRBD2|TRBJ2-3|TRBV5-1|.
CASSSQGGTNTDTQYF
TGCGCCAGCAGCTCCCAAGGAGGGACTAACACAGATACGCAGTATTTT
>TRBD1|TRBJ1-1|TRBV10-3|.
CAITGTVETEAFF
TGTGCCATCACTGGGACAGTAGAGACTGAAGCTTTCTTT
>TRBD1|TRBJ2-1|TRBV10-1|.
CASSGTGSSYNEQFF
TGCGCCAGCAGTGGGACAGGGAGCTCCTACAATGAGCAGTTCTTC
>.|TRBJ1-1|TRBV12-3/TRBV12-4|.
CASRKTTEAFF
TGTGCCAGCAGGAAGACCACTGAAGCTTTCTTT
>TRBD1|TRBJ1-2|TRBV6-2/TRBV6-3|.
CASSLRSNRDSSYYGYTF
TGTGCCAGCAGCCTTCGAAGCAACCGGGACAGTTCTTACTATGGCTACACCTTC
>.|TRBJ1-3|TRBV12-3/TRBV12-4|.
CASHLSGNTIYF
TGTGCCAGCCATCTCTCTGGAAACACCATATATTTT
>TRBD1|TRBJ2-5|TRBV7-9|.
CASSEVTGGGETQYF
TGTGCCAGCAGCGAAGTGACAGGGGGCGGTGAGACCCAGTACTTC
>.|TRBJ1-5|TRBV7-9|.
CASSLAGGGQPQHF
TGTGCCAGCAGCTTAGCAGGGGGGGGTCAGCCCCAGCATTTT
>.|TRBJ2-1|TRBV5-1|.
CASSREQGGDGEQFF
TGCGCCAGCAGCAGGGAACAGGGAGGTGACGGTGAGCAGTTCTTC
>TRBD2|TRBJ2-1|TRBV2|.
CASSEAPSGVYNEQFF
TGTGCCAGCAGTGAAGCCCCTAGCGGGGTTTACAATGAGCAGTTCTTC
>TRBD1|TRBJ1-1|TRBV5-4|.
CASSFRTGGVMGTEAFF
TGTGCCAGCAGCTTTCGGACAGGGGGGGTAATGGGCACTGAAGCTTTCTTT
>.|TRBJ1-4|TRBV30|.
CAWSIGGNEKLFF
TGTGCCTGGAGTATAGGGGGGAATGAAAAACTGTTTTTT
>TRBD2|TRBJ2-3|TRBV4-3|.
CASRKRGPPDTQYF
TGCGCCAGCAGGAAGCGGGGACCACCAGATACGCAGTATTTT
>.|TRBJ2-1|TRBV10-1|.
CASTPDSTYNEQFF
TGCGCCAGCACTCCGGACAGTACCTACAATGAGCAGTTCTTC
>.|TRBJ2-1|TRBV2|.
CASIGNEQFF
TGTGCCAGCATTGGCAATGAGCAGTTCTTC
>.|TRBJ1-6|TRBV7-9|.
CASSLAPPGSYNSPLHF
TGTGCCAGCAGCTTAGCGCCTCCGGGCTCCTATAATTCACCCCTCCACTTT
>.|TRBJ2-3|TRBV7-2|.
CASRYLRSDTQYF
TGTGCCAGCAGATACCTCCGGTCAGATACGCAGTATTTT
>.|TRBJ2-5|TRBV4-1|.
CASSQDRSGDLRETQYF
TGCGCCAGCAGCCAGGACAGGAGCGGGGATTTACGAGAGACCCAGTACTTC
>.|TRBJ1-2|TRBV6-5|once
CASSYSRPGLGYGYTF
TGTGCCAGCAGTTACTCGAGGCCCGGGTTGGGCTATGGCTACACCTTC
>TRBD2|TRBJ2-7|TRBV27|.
CASSRLKVEGAGEQYF
TGTGCCAGCAGTCGGCTAAAGGTTGAGGGAGCGGGAGAGCAGTACTTC
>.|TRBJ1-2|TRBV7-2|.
CASSLAPDRMYGYTF
TGTGCCAGCAGCTTAGCTCCCGACAGGATGTATGGCTACACCTTC
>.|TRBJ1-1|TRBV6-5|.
CASSYGTEAFF
TGTGCCAGCAGTTACGGCACTGAAGCTTTCTTT
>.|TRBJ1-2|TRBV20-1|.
CSAAFNYGYTF
TGCAGTGCTGCCTTCAACTATGGCTACACCTTC
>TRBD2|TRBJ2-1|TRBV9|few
CASSPIAGGVNEQFF
TGTGCCAGCAGCCCGATAGCGGGGGGTGTCAATGAGCAGTTCTTC
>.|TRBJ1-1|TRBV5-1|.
CASSAVGAEAFF
TGCGCCAGCAGCGCTGTGGGGGCAGAAGCTTTCTTT
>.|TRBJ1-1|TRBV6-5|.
CASQQLNTEAFF
TGTGCCAGCCAACAGTTGAACACTGAAGCTTTCTTT
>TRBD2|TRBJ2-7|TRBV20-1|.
CSASPAGGTYEQYF
TGCAGTGCTAGTCCAGCGGGGGGTACCTACGAGCAGTACTTC
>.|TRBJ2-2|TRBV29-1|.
CSVELYGAGELFF
TGCAGCGTTGAACTCTATGGAGCCGGGGAGCTGTTTTTT
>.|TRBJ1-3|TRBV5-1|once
CASREQSSGNTIYF
TGCGCCAGCAGGGAGCAGAGCTCTGGAAACACCATATATTTT
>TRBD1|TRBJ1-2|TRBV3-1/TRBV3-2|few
CASSQALAQGAYGYTF
TGTGCCAGCAGCCAAGCCCTCGCGCAGGGGGCATATGGCTACACCTTC
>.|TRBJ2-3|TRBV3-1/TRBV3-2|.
CASSQYRTSGDTQYF
TGTGCCAGCAGCCAATACAGAACCTCCGGGGATACGCAGTATTTT
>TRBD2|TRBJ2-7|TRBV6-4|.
CASSDSDGSGNYEQYF
TGTGCCAGCAGTGACTCCGATGGTAGCGGGAACTACGAGCAGTACTTC
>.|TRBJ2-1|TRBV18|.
CASSLLGSYNEQFF
TGTGCCAGCTCACTACTGGGCTCCTACAATGAGCAGTTCTTC
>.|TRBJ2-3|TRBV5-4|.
CASSLDRARADTQYF
TGTGCCAGCAGCTTGGACAGGGCCCGCGCAGATACGCAGTATTTT
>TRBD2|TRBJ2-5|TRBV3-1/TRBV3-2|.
CASSPSGGVATQYF
TGTGCCAGCAGCCCTAGCGGGGGGGTAGCGACCCAGTACTTC
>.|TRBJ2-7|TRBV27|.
CASSLMGKSYEQYF
TGTGCCAGCAGTCTAATGGGTAAATCCTACGAGCAGTACTTC
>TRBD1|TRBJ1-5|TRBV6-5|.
CASSYSTGGTVQPQHF
TGTGCCAGCAGTTACTCAACAGGGGGCACGGTTCAGCCCCAGCATTTT
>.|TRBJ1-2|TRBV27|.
CASSLSTGSYGYTF
TGTGCCAGCAGTTTATCGACCGGGAGCTATGGCTACACCTTC